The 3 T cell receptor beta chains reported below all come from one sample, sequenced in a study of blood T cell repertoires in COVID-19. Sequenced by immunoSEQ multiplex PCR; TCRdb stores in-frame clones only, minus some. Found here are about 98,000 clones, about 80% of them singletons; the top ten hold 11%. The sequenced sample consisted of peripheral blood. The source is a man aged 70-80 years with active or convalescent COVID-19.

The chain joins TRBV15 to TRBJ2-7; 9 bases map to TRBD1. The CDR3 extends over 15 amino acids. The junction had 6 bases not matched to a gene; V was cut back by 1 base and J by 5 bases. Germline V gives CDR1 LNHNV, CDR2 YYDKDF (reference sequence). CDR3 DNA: TGTGCCACCAGCAGAGGGACAGGGGTTTCTGACGAGCAGTACTTC. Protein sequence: CATSRGTGVSDEQYF.

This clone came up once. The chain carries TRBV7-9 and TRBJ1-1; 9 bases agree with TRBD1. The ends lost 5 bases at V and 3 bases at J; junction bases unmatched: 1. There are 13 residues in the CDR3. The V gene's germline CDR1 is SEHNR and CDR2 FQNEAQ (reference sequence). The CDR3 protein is CASSRTGDTEAFF. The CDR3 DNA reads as TGTGCCAGCAGCCGGACAGGGGACACTGAAGCTTTCTTT.

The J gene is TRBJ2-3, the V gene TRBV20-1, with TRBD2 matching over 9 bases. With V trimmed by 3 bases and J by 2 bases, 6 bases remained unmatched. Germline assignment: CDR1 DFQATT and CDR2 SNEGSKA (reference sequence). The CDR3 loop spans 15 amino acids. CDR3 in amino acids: CSASGASGATDTQYF. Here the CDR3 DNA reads TGCAGTGCTAGTGGGGCTAGCGGGGCCACAGATACGCAGTATTTT.